This T cell receptor (beta chain) was identified during a study of Ad26.COV2.S vaccination and SARS-CoV-2 variants. Study-wide findings and caveats: Breadth and depth estimates from TCRs may understate total T cell responses. CD8+ and CD4+ T cells specific for spike reportedly responded with substantial breadth after vaccination. Vaccine and placebo groups showed comparable non-spike TCR breadth. Vaccinees showed greater spike-specific TCR breadth than placebo recipients.

This clone was observed once. Its antigen is unknown. Germline V CDR1 and CDR2: LNHDA, SQIVND (reference sequence). This CDR3 has 16 amino acids. Trimming cost V 0 bases and J 0 bases, with 9 bases left between them. Using immunoSEQ multiplex PCR, the repertoire was profiled, and TCRdb retains in-frame clones only, with some absent. The data contain about 180,000 clones, approximately 90% of them seen just once; the ten biggest clones take up under 7.5%. The chain joins TRBV19 to TRBJ1-3; D gene ambiguous. Sequenced here: peripheral blood, sampled after recovery from COVID-19. The source is a human donor who had recovered from COVID-19. CDR3 sequence (DNA): TGTGCCAGTAGTATAGAGGACCAACTCTCTGGAAACACCATATATTTT. As protein: CASSIEDQLSGNTIYF.